The 16 T cell receptor beta chains below were found in one sample sequenced in a study of shared clonotypes between healthy human individuals (dated by TCRdb to 2018 to 2021). The library was built by means of the immunoSEQ multiplex PCR assay. TCRdb stores this immuneACCESS table with in-frame sequences only. Part of the clones is absent; in the studies checked, under half of the shortfall reflects unresolved V genes, and no reason is known for the rest. The sample records 1.6 million or so clones, approximately 98.5% of which are singletons. In total, the top ten clones hold about 0.34% of the sample. The sequencing sample was made of naive CD4+ T cells sorted from blood. The cell subset or site tag for this specimen amounts to: CD45RA+ positively selected. These receptors all come from a man between 25 and 39 years old in good health.

This clone was detected once. V usage is TRBV29-1 and J usage is TRBJ2-7; tentatively, D is TRBD2 (6 bases). Germline CDR1 and CDR2: SQVTM and ANQGSEA. V was trimmed by 7 bases and J by 5 bases, leaving 12 bases between them. The CDR3 is 11 residues long. The DNA for the CDR3 is TGCAGCGCGGGGGAAGTCCACGAGCAGTACTTC. Amino acids: CSAGEVHEQYF.

The V and J genes are TRBV18 and TRBJ1-1; D gene uncertain. Trimming left V 5 bases short and J 1 base short, with 11 bases between. CDR1 is KGHSH, CDR2 LQKENI, per germline. The CDR3 is 14 amino acids. CDR3 protein: CASSIGRRNTEAFF. CDR3 nucleotide sequence: TGTGCCAGCTCAATAGGCAGACGGAACACTGAAGCTTTCTTT.

The rearrangement links TRBV27 to TRBJ1-5; D not certain. CDR1 is MNHEY, CDR2 SMNVEV, per germline (reference sequence). V lost 1 base and J 3 bases, leaving 10 bases between the germline ends. This CDR3 is 15 amino acids long. CDR3 loop: CASSLFRADNQPQHF. The CDR3 nucleotides are TGTGCCAGCAGTTTATTTAGGGCAGACAATCAGCCCCAGCATTTT.

V usage is TRBV11-3 and J usage is TRBJ2-1; the D is unclear. CDR3 length equals 13 residues. Trimming cost V 2 bases and J 4 bases, with 6 bases left between them. The germline gives CDR1 SGHNT, CDR2 YENEEA. CDR3 region: CASSLRSYNEQFF. The CDR3 DNA reads as TGTGCCAGCAGCTTAAGGTCTTACAATGAGCAGTTCTTC.

V usage is TRBV29-1 and J usage is TRBJ2-3, with TRBD1 identical over 7 bases. Trimming cost V 8 bases and J 6 bases; bases outside gene matches: 11. The germline V gene has CDR1 SQVTM and CDR2 ANQGSEA. CDR3 length equals 13 residues. The CDR3 sequence: CSLKTGPGDTQYF. The CDR3 DNA follows: TGCAGCCTCAAGACAGGGCCTGGGGATACGCAGTATTTT.

The chain joins TRBV15 to TRBJ1-2; the match to TRBD1 covers 7 bases. Looked up from germline, CDR1 is LNHNV and CDR2 is YYDKDF (reference sequence). With V trimmed by 1 base and J by 2 bases, 1 base remained unmatched. This CDR3 has 14 amino acids. CDR3 residues: CATSRVGQNYGYTF. In DNA, the CDR3 is TGTGCCACCAGCAGAGTGGGACAGAACTATGGCTACACCTTC.

The sample holds one count of this clone. The V gene is TRBV5-5, the J gene TRBJ2-6, with D unclear. This CDR3 comprises 14 residues. The V gene's germline CDR1 is SGHKS and CDR2 YYEKEE (reference sequence). V was trimmed by 0 bases and J by 2 bases, leaving 3 bases between them. In DNA form, the CDR3 reads TGTGCCAGCAGCTTGGTTACTGGGGCCAACGTCCTGACTTTC. It codes for CASSLVTGANVLTF.

This chain connects TRBV6-6 to TRBJ1-1; no clear D. Trimming took off 7 bases at V and 0 bases at J, with 9 bases between the two ends. Per the germline V gene, CDR1 is MNHNY and CDR2 is SVGAGI (reference sequence). CDR3 length: 13 amino acids. CDR3 loop: CASTGRMNTEAFF. The CDR3 DNA reads as TGTGCCAGCACCGGACGGATGAACACTGAAGCTTTCTTT.

The gene calls are TRBV4-3 and TRBJ1-5; tentatively, D is TRBD1 (6 bases). CDR3 length: 17 residues. V was clipped by 1 base and J by 3 bases, with 16 bases between them. Germline-derived CDR1 and CDR2 are LGHNA and YSLEER. The chain's CDR3 is CASSQVMGGEFNQPQHF. CDR3 DNA sequence: TGCGCCAGCAGCCAAGTGATGGGGGGCGAATTCAATCAGCCCCAGCATTTT.

The chain is built from TRBV19 and TRBJ1-2, with D possibly being TRBD1 (5 bases). This CDR3 has 15 residues. The germline V gene has CDR1 LNHDA and CDR2 SQIVND (reference sequence). Trimming removed 5 bases from V and 2 bases from J, with 15 bases in between. Written as DNA, the CDR3 is TGTGCCAGTAGTTTCCAGGGTCCCAAGAACTATGGCTACACCTTC. This sequence encodes CASSFQGPKNYGYTF. The full variable domain, with the rest looked up from reference TRBV19 and TRBJ1-2, is DGGITQSPKYLFRKEGQNVTLSCEQNLNHDAMYWYRQDPGQGLRLIYYSQIVNDFQKGDIAEGYSVSREKKESFPLTVTSAQKNPTAFYLCASSFQGPKNYGYTFGSGTRLTVV.

CDR3: CASSPVGGAYGYTF. As DNA, the CDR3 is TGCGCCAGCAGCCCTGTGGGGGGGGCCTATGGCTACACCTTC. The gene calls are TRBV4-3 and TRBJ1-2; D possibly corresponds to TRBD1 (6 bases). Between the trimmed V and J ends, which lost 4 bases and 4 bases, there was a span of 13 bases. CDR3 length equals 14 residues. Germline V gene lookup returns CDR1 LGHNA and CDR2 YSLEER.

The V and J genes are TRBV20-1 and TRBJ1-3, with D unclear. Looked up from germline, CDR1 is DFQATT and CDR2 is SNEGSKA (reference sequence). CDR3 length equals 11 residues. The germline V and J ends were trimmed by 6 bases and 4 bases, with 7 bases remaining between them. In nucleotides, the CDR3 is TGCAGTGCCTTGCTCGGAAACACCATATATTTT. This gives the protein CSALLGNTIYF.

On this clone itself: The same CDR3 also results from other DNA sequences found in this sample. This chain connects TRBV5-1 to TRBJ2-7, with D uncertain. This CDR3 has 13 residues. Germline V CDR1 and CDR2: SGHRS, YFSETQ. V was shortened by 1 base and J by 2 bases, with 7 bases between the two germline ends. The CDR3 coding sequence is TGCGCCAGCAGCTTGACAGAGACCTACGAGCAGTACTTC. Amino acids: CASSLTETYEQYF.

This clone appeared a few times. This specimen includes other DNA sequences encoding the same CDR3. The chain links TRBV14 to TRBJ2-7; no reliable D call. The germline V gene has CDR1 SGHDN and CDR2 FVKESK. Trimming shortened V by 0 bases and J by 3 bases, and 3 bases separated the two germline ends. This CDR3 comprises 12 residues. CDR3 sequence (DNA): TGTGCCAGCAGCCAAGACTTCTACGAGCAGTACTTC. This sequence encodes CASSQDFYEQYF.

This clone was observed once. J is TRBJ2-5 and V is TRBV27; D might be TRBD2 (5 bases). Germline CDR1 MNHEY, CDR2 SMNVEV (reference sequence). The CDR3 contains 15 residues. V gave up 4 bases and J gave up 7 bases, with 19 bases separating them. The CDR3 nucleotides are TGTGCCAGCAGTTCTAGAGGACTCTTCAGAGGGACCCAGTACTTC. It translates to CASSSRGLFRGTQYF.

J is TRBJ2-1 and V is TRBV6-5; D remains unclear. CDR1 and CDR2 from the germline V gene are MNHEY and SVGAGI. This CDR3 region has 15 residues. Trimming took off 0 bases at V and 9 bases at J, with 15 bases between the two ends. For the CDR3, the DNA is TGTGCCAGCAGTTACTCGTCAGTCGCGTCCAGTGAGCAGTTCTTC. Protein product: CASSYSSVASSEQFF.